This T cell receptor beta chain was retrieved from a study of shared clonotypes between healthy human individuals. Study conclusions and caveats: As a rule, naive subsets had a larger estimated richness than memory subsets. Clonotype sharing among donors likely depends on sequencing depth.

Healthy HIV-negative adults without recent acute infections or vaccinations served as donors. The CDR3 sequence is 12 residues long. From germline, CDR1 is SGHNT and CDR2 YYREEE (reference sequence). V lost 3 bases and J lost 10, with 12 bases in between. Original methodology: Filtering differed because ImmunoSEQ produced junction-only sequences that carried no quality scores. Using immunoSEQ multiplex PCR, the repertoire was profiled, and TCRdb retains in-frame clones only, with some absent. V and J calls and clone size are those listed in that table; D and trimming were worked out from the DNA. The top ten hold roughly 1.2% of the sample, which has about 1.5 million clones, 96% seen once. Note on this clone: The antigen remains undetermined.

This TCR came from a man aged 25-45 years in good health. This chain uses TRBV5-4 with TRBJ2-3; the D is unclear. Sequencing was carried out using naive CD4+ T cells sorted from blood. Subset meaning: CD45RA+ positively selected. The CDR3 DNA reads as TGTGCCAGCAGCTCGCCCGGCTCTTCGCAGTATTTT. Amino acid sequence: CASSSPGSSQYF.